This T cell receptor beta chain was found in a study of T cell repertoires in cytomegalovirus infection. At the level of the study: In public TCR beta signatures, there were indications of both CMV infection and matching HLA type.

Via MiXCR, TCRdb re-called the reads, giving one row per CDR3 protein. The data show 200,000 to 300,000 distinct CDR3 sequences, around 15% seen once. This CDR3 has 14 amino acids. Germline V gives CDR1 SGHAT, CDR2 FQNNGV. Trimming at V came to 2 bases and at J to 4 bases, leaving 4 bases not matched to a gene. Broader study findings: The ex vivo response was dominated by HLA-C-restricted CMV-specific TCR beta clonotypes. CMV carriers with the relevant HLA were identified by cumulative public TCR beta family frequency.

The sample holds many counts of this clonotype. What it binds is unknown. The specimen was PBMCs. This receptor was obtained from a human donor in good health (CMV status not recorded). Some clones in this sample may be carry-over from other donors' samples. The V gene is TRBV11-2, the J gene TRBJ2-7; TRBD1 matches at 8 bases. The CDR3 is CASSLYRGVYEQYF. The CDR3 nucleotides read TGTGCCAGCAGCTTATACAGGGGGGTATACGAGCAGTACTTC.